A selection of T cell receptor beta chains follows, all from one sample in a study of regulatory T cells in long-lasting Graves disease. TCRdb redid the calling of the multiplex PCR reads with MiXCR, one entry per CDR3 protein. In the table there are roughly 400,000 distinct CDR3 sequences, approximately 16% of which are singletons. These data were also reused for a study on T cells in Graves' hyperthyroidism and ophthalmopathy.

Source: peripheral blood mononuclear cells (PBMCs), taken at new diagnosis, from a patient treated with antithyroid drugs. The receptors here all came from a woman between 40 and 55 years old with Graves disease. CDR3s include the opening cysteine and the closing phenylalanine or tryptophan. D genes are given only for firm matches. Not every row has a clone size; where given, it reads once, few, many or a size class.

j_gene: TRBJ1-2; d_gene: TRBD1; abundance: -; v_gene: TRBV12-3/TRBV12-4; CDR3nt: TGTGCCAGCACCCTGGGACAGCTACAACCCGGCTACACCTTC; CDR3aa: CASTLGQLQPGYTF
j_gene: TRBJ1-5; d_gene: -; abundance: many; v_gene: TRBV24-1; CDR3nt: TGTGCCACCAGTGATTCCGGGAGGTATAGCAATCAGCCCCAGCATTTT; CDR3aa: CATSDSGRYSNQPQHF
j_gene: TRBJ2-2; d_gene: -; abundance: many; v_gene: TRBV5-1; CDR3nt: TGCGCCAGCAGTCAGACCACCGGGGAGCTGTTTTTT; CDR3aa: CASSQTTGELFF
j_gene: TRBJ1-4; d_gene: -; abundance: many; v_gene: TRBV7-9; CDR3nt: TGTGCCAGCATGGGTCTATCTACAACTAATGAAAAACTGTTTTTT; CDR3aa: CASMGLSTTNEKLFF
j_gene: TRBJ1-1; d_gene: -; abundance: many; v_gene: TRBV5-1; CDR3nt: TGCGCCAGCAGCCAACAGGATTTCAACACTGAAGCTTTCTTT; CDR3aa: CASSQQDFNTEAFF
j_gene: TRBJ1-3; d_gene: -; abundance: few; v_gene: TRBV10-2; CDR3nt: TGCGCCAGCACCCACGGAGGTCCGTGGGGCACCCGAGGGAACACCATATATTTT; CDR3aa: CASTHGGPWGTRGNTIYF
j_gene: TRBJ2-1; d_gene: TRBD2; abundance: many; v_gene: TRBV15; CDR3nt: TGTGCCACCAGCAGAATTAGCGGGAGTAGTGAGCAGTTCTTC; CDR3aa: CATSRISGSSEQFF
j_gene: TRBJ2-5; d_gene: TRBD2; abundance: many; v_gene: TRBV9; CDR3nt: TGTGCCAGCAATGGCGGTGCGGGAGGACAAGAGACCCAGTACTTC; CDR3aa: CASNGGAGGQETQYF
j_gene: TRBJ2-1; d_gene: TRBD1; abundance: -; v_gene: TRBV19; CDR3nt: TGTGCCAGTAGTATATACGGGACAGCCTACAATGAGCAGTTCTTC; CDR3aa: CASSIYGTAYNEQFF
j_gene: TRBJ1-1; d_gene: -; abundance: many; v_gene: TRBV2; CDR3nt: TGTGCCAGCAGTGAGTACGAGAACACTGAAGCTTTCTTT; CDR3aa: CASSEYENTEAFF
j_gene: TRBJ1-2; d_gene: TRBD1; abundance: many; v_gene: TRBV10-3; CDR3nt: TGTGCCATCACCAGGGACAGGGAGGATAACTATGGCTACACCTTC; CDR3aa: CAITRDREDNYGYTF
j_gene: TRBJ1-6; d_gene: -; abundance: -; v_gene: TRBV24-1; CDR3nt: TGTGCCACCAGCCCGAGGGAATCACCCCTCCACTTT; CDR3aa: CATSPRESPLHF
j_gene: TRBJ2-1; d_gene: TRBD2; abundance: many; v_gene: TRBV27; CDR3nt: TGTGCCAGCAGTGCCGGGACTAGCTACAATGAGCAGTTCTTC; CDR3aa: CASSAGTSYNEQFF
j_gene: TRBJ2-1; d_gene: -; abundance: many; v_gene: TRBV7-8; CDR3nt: TGTGCCAGCAGCTTAGCGCGAATCGGTACCTACAATGAGCAGTTCTTC; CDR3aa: CASSLARIGTYNEQFF
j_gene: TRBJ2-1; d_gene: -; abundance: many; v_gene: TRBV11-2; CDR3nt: TGTGCCAGCAGACCGACTTTTTCCCTGGGCAATGAGCAGTTCTTC; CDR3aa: CASRPTFSLGNEQFF
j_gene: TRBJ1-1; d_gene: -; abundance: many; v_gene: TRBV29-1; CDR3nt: TGCAGCGTTGGAAGGGACACTAAAGCTTTCTTT; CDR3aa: CSVGRDTKAFF
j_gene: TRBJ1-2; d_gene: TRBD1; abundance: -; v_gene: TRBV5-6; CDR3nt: TGTGCCAGCAGCCCTCGGGACAGGGGCGGTGGCTACACCTTC; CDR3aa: CASSPRDRGGGYTF
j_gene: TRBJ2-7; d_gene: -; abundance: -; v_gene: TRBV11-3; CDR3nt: TGTGCCAGCAGCTTAAATCGAGGCGCGGGTTACGAGCAGTACTTC; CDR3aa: CASSLNRGAGYEQYF
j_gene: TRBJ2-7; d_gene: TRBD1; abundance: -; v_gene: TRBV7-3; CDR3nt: TGTGCCTGCAGCCCCGGACAGGGGACATCCTACGAGCAGTACTTC; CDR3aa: CACSPGQGTSYEQYF
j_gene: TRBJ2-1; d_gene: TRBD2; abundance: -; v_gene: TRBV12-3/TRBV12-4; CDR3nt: TGTGCCAGCAGTTTTAGGGCGGGAGTCCACAATGAGCAGTTCTTC; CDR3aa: CASSFRAGVHNEQFF
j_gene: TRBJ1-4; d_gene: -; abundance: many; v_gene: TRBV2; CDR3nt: TGTGCCAGCAGTCAGCTAGCAGATAATGAAAAACTGTTTTTT; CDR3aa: CASSQLADNEKLFF
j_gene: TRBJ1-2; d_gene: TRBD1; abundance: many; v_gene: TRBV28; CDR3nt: TGTGCCAGCAGTTCCCCGGGACAGGGGGACCTCACGGGTGGCTACACCTTC; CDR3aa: CASSSPGQGDLTGGYTF
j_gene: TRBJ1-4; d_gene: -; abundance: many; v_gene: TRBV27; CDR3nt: TGTGCCAGCAGTCCAGTTCTGGGATCAACTAATGAAAAACTGTTTTTT; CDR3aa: CASSPVLGSTNEKLFF
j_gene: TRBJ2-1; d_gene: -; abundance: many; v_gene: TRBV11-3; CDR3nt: TGTGCCAGCAGCTCAAGGTCTACAGGGTCCGGTGAGCAGTTCTTC; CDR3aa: CASSSRSTGSGEQFF
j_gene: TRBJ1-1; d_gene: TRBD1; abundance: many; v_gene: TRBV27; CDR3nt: TGTGCCAGCAGTTTATTATTCCACGGGACAGGGGCGGGCACTGAAGCTTTCTTT; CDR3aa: CASSLLFHGTGAGTEAFF
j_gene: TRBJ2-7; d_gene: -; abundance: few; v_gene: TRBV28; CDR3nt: TGTGCCAGCAGCGTAGCTTACGAGCAGTACTTC; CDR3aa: CASSVAYEQYF
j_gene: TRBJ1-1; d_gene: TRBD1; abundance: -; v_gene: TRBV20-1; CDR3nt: TGCAGTGCTAGACCACAGGGGTTGACTGAAGCTTTCTTT; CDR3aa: CSARPQGLTEAFF
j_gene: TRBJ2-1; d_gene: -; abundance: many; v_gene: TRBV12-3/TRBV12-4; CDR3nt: TGTGCCAGCAGTTTTGAGGGTGGCAATGAGCAGTTCTTC; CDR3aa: CASSFEGGNEQFF
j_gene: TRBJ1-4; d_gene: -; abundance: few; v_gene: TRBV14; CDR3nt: TGTGCCAGCAGCCCCCAGGGAGAAAAACTGTTTTTT; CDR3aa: CASSPQGEKLFF
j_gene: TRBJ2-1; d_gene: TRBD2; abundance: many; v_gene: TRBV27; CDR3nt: TGTGCCAGCAGGACCTCGGGACTAGCCTACAATGAGCAGTTCTTC; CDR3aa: CASRTSGLAYNEQFF
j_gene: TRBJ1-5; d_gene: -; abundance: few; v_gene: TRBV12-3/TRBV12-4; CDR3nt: TGTGCCAGCAGTCTTCGGGACTTCCGTCAGCCCCAGCATTTT; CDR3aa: CASSLRDFRQPQHF
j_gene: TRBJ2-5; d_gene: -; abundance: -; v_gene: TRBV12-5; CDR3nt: TGTGCTAGTGGTTTTGAGTCCAGGAAACAAGAGACCCAGTACTTC; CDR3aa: CASGFESRKQETQYF
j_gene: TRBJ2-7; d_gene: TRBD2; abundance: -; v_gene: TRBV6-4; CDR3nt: TGTGCCAAAAGGGACTACCTCTCCTACGAGCAGTACTTC; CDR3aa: CAKRDYLSYEQYF
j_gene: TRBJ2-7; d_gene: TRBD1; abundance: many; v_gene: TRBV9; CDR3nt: TGTGCCAGCAGCGGACAGGGAACCTACGAGCAGTACTTC; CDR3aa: CASSGQGTYEQYF
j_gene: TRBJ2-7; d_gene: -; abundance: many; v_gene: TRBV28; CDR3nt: TGTGCCAGCAGTTTACAACCCAACCACGAGCAGTACTTC; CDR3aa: CASSLQPNHEQYF
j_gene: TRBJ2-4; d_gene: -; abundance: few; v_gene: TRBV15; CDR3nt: TGTGCCACCAGCAACGGGGTGGGCAGGGGGGAAAACATTCAGTACTTC; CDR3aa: CATSNGVGRGENIQYF
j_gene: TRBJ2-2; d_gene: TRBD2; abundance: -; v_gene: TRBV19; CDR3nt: TGTGCCAGCAGTATTGGGAGGGGCCCCGGGGAGCTGTTTTTT; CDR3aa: CASSIGRGPGELFF
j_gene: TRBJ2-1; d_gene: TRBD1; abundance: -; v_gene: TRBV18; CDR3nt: TGTGCCAGCTCACCGAAACAGGGGGAGGTCAATGAGCAGTTCTTC; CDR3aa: CASSPKQGEVNEQFF
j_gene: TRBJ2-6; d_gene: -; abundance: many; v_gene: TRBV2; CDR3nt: TGTGCCAGCAGTGAAGCCGGGGGATCTGGGGCCAACGTCCTGACTTTC; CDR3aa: CASSEAGGSGANVLTF